These 19 T cell receptor beta chains originate from one sample sequenced in a study of T cells in Graves' hyperthyroidism and ophthalmopathy (dated by TCRdb to the late 2010s). Library prep was done by multiplex PCR. Sequencing was performed on an Illumina HiSeq 2000. Amplification of TCR beta CDR3 regions was carried out from RNA transcripts. For the first round of RT-PCR on the TCR CDR3, the HTBI primer set was used together with the Qiagen OneStep RT-PCR kit. TCRdb reanalyzed the raw reads on its own, using fastp at Q25 for trimming and MiXCR for clone calling, and kept in-frame beta chains. Rows with a matching CDR3 protein are joined into one entry that keeps the most common DNA and genes. For this sample the table gives approximately 590,000 distinct CDR3 sequences, of which roughly 14% were detected only once. The ten largest clones represent around 7.8% of the sample. The sample taken for sequencing was blood. These receptors were collected from a woman younger than 45 with Graves' hyperthyroidism.

The sample holds many counts of this clonotype. V and J are TRBV3-1 and TRBJ1-5; no clear D gene. V was clipped by 8 bases and J by 5 bases, with 13 bases between them. The CDR3 sequence is 13 residues long. CDR1 and CDR2 from the germline V gene are LGHDT and YNNKEL (reference sequence). The CDR3 nucleotides read TGTGCCAGCTCACAAGCCGGGGATCAGCCCCAGCATTTT. This sequence encodes CASSQAGDQPQHF.

At least ten counts were recorded for this clonotype. V is TRBV20-1 and J is TRBJ2-3; D is perhaps TRBD2 (7 bases). CDR1 DFQATT and CDR2 SNEGSKA come from the germline V gene (reference sequence). V was clipped by 7 bases and J by 2 bases, with 13 bases between them. The CDR3 length is 13 residues. DNA for the CDR3: TGCAGTGTCAGCGGGACAAACACAGATACGCAGTATTTT. Amino acid sequence: CSVSGTNTDTQYF.

This clonotype was detected ten times or more. This chain joins TRBV2 and TRBJ2-3, with TRBD2 matching 8 bases. Trimming at V came to 4 bases and at J to 4 bases, leaving 7 bases not matched to a gene. The length of the CDR3 is 15 residues. Germline lookup yields CDR1 SNHLY and CDR2 FYNNEI. Written as DNA, the CDR3 is TGTGCCAGCAGTGGAGATACGGGGGGGCCAGATACGCAGTATTTT. Its protein product is CASSGDTGGPDTQYF. The full variable domain, completed using reference TRBV2 and TRBJ2-3, is EPEVTQTPSHQVTQMGQEVILRCVPISNHLYFYWYRQILGQKVEFLVSFYNNEISEKSEIFDDQFSVERPDGSNFTLKIRSTKLEDSAMYFCASSGDTGGPDTQYFGPGTRLTVL.

The CDR3 region is CASSKRGGNFYEQFF. In DNA form, the CDR3 reads TGTGCCAGCAGTAAGCGAGGCGGGAATTTCTATGAGCAGTTCTTC. The chain joins TRBV6-1 to TRBJ2-1; possible D gene TRBD2, 6 bases. V gave up 5 bases and J gave up 8 bases, with 19 bases separating them. The CDR3 consists of 15 residues. CDR1 is MNHNS and CDR2 is SASEGT in the germline V gene.

This clonotype was observed a handful of times. V and J are TRBV18 and TRBJ1-2, with D possibly matching TRBD1 (6 bases). Trimming stripped 1 base from V and 3 bases from J, with 9 bases between. The germline V gene has CDR1 KGHSH and CDR2 LQKENI. The CDR3 runs 14 residues. DNA of the CDR3: TGTGCCAGCTCACCACGGGCAGGGGACTATGGCTACACCTTC. This sequence encodes CASSPRAGDYGYTF.

This clonotype was seen ten or more times. The gene calls are TRBV15 and TRBJ2-7; D gene ambiguous. V was clipped by 0 bases and J by 3 bases, with 9 bases between them. CDR1 and CDR2 (germline): LNHNV, YYDKDF (reference sequence). CDR3 length: 14 residues. The CDR3 spells CATSRDIDGYEQYF. Here the CDR3 DNA reads TGTGCCACCAGCAGAGATATTGACGGCTACGAGCAGTACTTC.

At least ten counts were recorded for this clonotype. This rearrangement joins TRBV30 to TRBJ2-3, with 12 bases that match TRBD2. CDR1 and CDR2 (germline): GTSNPN, SVGIG (reference sequence). The CDR3 is 17 residues long. The V segment lost 4 bases and the J segment 4 bases; nucleotides outside the gene matches: 12. The CDR3 DNA follows: TGTGCCTGGAAGGCTAGCGGGAGGGCCGGGAGCGCAGATACGCAGTATTTT. Translation gives CAWKASGRAGSADTQYF.

With respect to this clonotype: A much more abundant neighbour one base away suggests this may be a read error. The chain employs TRBV28 and TRBJ1-1; possibly TRBD1 for D (5 bases). The germline V gene encodes CDR1 MDHEN and CDR2 SYDVKM. This CDR3 comprises 12 residues. The CDR3 DNA reads as TGTGCCAGCAGTCCTCGACAGCTTGAAGCTCTCTTT. Its protein product is CASSPRQLEALF.

The chain links TRBV7-2 to TRBJ1-2; unclear D gene. The V and J ends lost 1 base and 3 bases respectively, with 6 bases between them. The germline V gene has CDR1 SGHTA and CDR2 FQGNSA. There are 13 residues in the CDR3. The CDR3 DNA reads TGTGCCAGCAGCTTAGTATACTACTATGGCTACACCTTC. Translation gives CASSLVYYYGYTF.

This clonotype has only a few counts. Because it lacks the conserved phenylalanine or tryptophan at the end, this CDR3 is likely a read error. V is TRBV12-3 or TRBV12-4 and J is TRBJ1-6; D is perhaps TRBD1 (5 bases). V was pared by 6 bases and J by 5 bases, with 11 bases between. The CDR3 is made up of 14 amino acids. The CDR3 spells CASSLTEHNSPLHL. The CDR3 nucleotides are TGTGCCAGCAGCCTGACAGAACATAATTCACCCCTCCACCTT.

This sequence joins TRBV25-1 and TRBJ1-1, with TRBD1 as a possible D gene (6 bases). This CDR3 has 13 amino acids. The V gene lost 3 bases and the J gene lost 11 bases, with 16 bases spanning the gap. Germline V gene lookup returns CDR1 MGHDK and CDR2 SYGVNS. The CDR3 DNA follows: TGTGCCAGCAGTGACAGGGGTGGACGTACTGCTTTCTTT. Translation: CASSDRGGRTAFF.

This clonotype was picked up a small number of times. The chain recombines TRBV27 with TRBJ2-2; perhaps TRBD2 as D (5 bases). Trimming left V 9 bases short and J 2 bases short, with 13 bases between. Germline V CDR1 and CDR2: MNHEY, SMNVEV (reference sequence). The CDR3 length is 14 residues. The DNA for the CDR3 is TGTGCCAGTGGAGGACTCCCCAACACCGGGGAGCTGTTTTTT. Protein product: CASGGLPNTGELFF.

This clonotype occurred a few times. This chain uses TRBV29-1 with TRBJ2-3; TRBD2 matches 12 bases. This CDR3 spans 15 amino acids. CDR1 SQVTM and CDR2 ANQGSEA come from the germline V gene. The junction had 7 bases not matched to a gene; V was cut back by 5 bases and J by 4 bases. The CDR3 spells CSVQTSGSPADTQYF. For the CDR3, the DNA is TGCAGCGTTCAGACTAGCGGGAGCCCGGCAGATACGCAGTATTTT.

This clonotype was counted only a few times. The V and J genes are TRBV12-3 or TRBV12-4 and TRBJ1-6; D possibly corresponds to TRBD1 (6 bases). The CDR3 extends over 15 amino acids. V was pared by 7 bases and J by 7 bases, with 17 bases between. The DNA for the CDR3 is TGTGCCAGCACCAAGACAGGCTCCGTAAATTCACCCCTCCACTTT. Its translation is CASTKTGSVNSPLHF.

V gene TRBV6-5 combines with J gene TRBJ2-1; 7 bases fit TRBD1. The germline V gene encodes CDR1 MNHEY and CDR2 SVGAGI. The CDR3 runs 16 residues. The V and J ends lost 2 bases and 0 bases, in that order; junction bases with no gene match: 4. As DNA, the CDR3 is TGTGCCAGCAGTTACCTCGGGACAGTCTCCTACAATGAGCAGTTCTTC. It specifies CASSYLGTVSYNEQFF.

A few counts support this clonotype. V usage is TRBV12-5 and J usage is TRBJ1-5; no clear D. The germline gives CDR1 LGHNT, CDR2 FRNRAP. Trimming removed 2 bases from V and 6 bases from J, with 14 bases in between. The CDR3 is 15 residues long. The CDR3 bases are TGTGCTAGTGGTTTGTCGCAGGTAGTGAGTCAGCCCCAGCATTTT. Protein: CASGLSQVVSQPQHF.

This clonotype was recorded at least ten times. The rearrangement links TRBV18 to TRBJ2-1; D possibly matches TRBD1 or TRBD2 (5 bases each). Germline V gene sequence: CDR1 KGHSH, CDR2 LQKENI. The germline V and J ends were trimmed by 3 bases and 6 bases, with 12 bases remaining between them. CDR3 length: 14 residues. The CDR3 is CASSPGTQANEQFF. CDR3 DNA sequence: TGTGCCAGCTCACCCGGGACGCAGGCCAATGAGCAGTTCTTC.

This chain uses TRBV5-4 with TRBJ2-5, with 7 nucleotides matching TRBD2. Trimming took 1 base from V and 3 from J; bases not matched to a gene: 6. This CDR3 contains 15 residues. The germline gives CDR1 SGHNT, CDR2 YYREEE (reference sequence). The chain's CDR3 is CASSLKVGGEETQYF. The CDR3 region has the DNA TGTGCCAGCAGCTTGAAGGTTGGGGGGGAAGAGACCCAGTACTTC.

This clonotype has ten or more counts. CDR3 region: CASSYGRPYEQYF. The CDR3 DNA is TGTGCCAGCAGTTATGGCAGACCCTACGAGCAGTACTTC. V usage is TRBV6-2 or TRBV6-3 and J usage is TRBJ2-7; D uncertain. The V end was cut by 3 bases, the J end by 2 bases, with 8 bases between. Germline V CDR1 and CDR2: MNHEY, SVGEGT. This CDR3 region has 13 residues.